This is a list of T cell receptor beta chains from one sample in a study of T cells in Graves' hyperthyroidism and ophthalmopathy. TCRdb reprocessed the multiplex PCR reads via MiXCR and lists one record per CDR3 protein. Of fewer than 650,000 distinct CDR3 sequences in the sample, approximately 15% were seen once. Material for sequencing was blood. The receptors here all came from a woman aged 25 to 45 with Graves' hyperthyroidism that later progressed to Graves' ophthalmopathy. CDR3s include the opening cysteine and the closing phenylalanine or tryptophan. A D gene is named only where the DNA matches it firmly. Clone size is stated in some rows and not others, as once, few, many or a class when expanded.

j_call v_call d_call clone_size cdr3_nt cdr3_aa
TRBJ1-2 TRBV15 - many TGTGCCACCAGCAGAGGGACAGTCTATGGCTACACCTTC CATSRGTVYGYTF
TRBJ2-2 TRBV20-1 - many TGCAGTGCTAGAGTGGGGCGGGCCGGGGAGCTGTTTTTT CSARVGRAGELFF
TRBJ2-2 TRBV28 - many TGTGCCAGCAGTTTCGGTCAGCACACGAACACCGGGGAGCTGTTTTTT CASSFGQHTNTGELFF
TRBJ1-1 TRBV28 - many TGTGCCAGCAGTTTTTCCACTAGGATGAACACTGAAGCTTTCTTT CASSFSTRMNTEAFF
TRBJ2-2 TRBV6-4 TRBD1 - TGTGCCAGCAGGCGGACAGGGGTAAACACCGGGGAGCTGTTTTTT CASRRTGVNTGELFF
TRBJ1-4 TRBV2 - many TGTGCCAGCACTTGGGAGAGGAAACTGTTTTTT CASTWERKLFF
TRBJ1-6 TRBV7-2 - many TGTGCCAGCAGCTTGGGCCACGCCACCAGTTCACCCCTCCACTTT CASSLGHATSSPLHF
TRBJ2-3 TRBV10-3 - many TGTGCCATCAGTGAGTCGGGCACAGATACGCAGTATTTT CAISESGTDTQYF
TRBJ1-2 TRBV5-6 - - TGTGCCAGCAGCTTGCCCAATGGAGGGGACTATGGCTACACCTTC CASSLPNGGDYGYTF
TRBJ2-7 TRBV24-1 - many TGTGCCACCAGTGATTCTGGGGATCGACGCTCCTACGAGCAGTACTTC CATSDSGDRRSYEQYF
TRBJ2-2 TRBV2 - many TGTGCCAGCAGTGTACAGGAGGCCGGGGAGCTGTTTTTT CASSVQEAGELFF
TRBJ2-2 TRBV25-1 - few TGTGCCAGCAGTGAAGGTTTGACCGGGGAGCTGTTTTTT CASSEGLTGELFF
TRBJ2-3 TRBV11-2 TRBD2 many TGTGCCAGCAGACGTATAGCGGGAGGGCCTGCAGATACGCAGTATTTT CASRRIAGGPADTQYF
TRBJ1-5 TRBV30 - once TGTGCCTGGAGCAGGGTCAATCAGCCCCAGCATTTT CAWSRVNQPQHF
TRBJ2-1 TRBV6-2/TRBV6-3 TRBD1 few TGTGCCAGCAGGGTCGGGACAGGGGGCTACAATGAGCAGTTCTTC CASRVGTGGYNEQFF
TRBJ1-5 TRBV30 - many TGTGCCTGGAGTAGGGATAGCAATCAGCCCCAGCATTTT CAWSRDSNQPQHF
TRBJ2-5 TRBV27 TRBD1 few TGTGCCAACAGTTACAGACAGGGTCAGACCCAGTACTTC CANSYRQGQTQYF
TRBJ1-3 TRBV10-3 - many TGTGCCATCAGTGAGTCGACAGGCTCGGGAAACACCATATATTTT CAISESTGSGNTIYF
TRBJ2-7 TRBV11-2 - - TGTGCCAGCAGCTTAGATCGCGGACCGCGATTC CASSLDRGPRF
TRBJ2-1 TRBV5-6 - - TGTGCCAGCAGCTTGCCGGCCGGTGAGCAGTTCTTC CASSLPAGEQFF
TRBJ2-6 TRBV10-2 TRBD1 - TGCGCCGGCTACTCCGGGACAGGACACTCTGAGGCCAACGTCCTGACTTTC CAGYSGTGHSEANVLTF
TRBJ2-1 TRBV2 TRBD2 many TGTGCCAGCACGGGGGGTAGCGGCCCCTACAATGAGCAGTTCTTC CASTGGSGPYNEQFF
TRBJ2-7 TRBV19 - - TGTGCCAGTAGTATTACCGGGAGCTCCTACGAGCAGTACTTC CASSITGSSYEQYF
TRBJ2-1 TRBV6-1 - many TGTGCCAGCAGCGATCCGGGGGCACTTTACGGTGAGCAGTTCTTC CASSDPGALYGEQFF
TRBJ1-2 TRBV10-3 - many TGTGCCATCAGTGACCCAGAGAGGGGAAATGGCTACACCTTC CAISDPERGNGYTF
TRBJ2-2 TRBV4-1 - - TGCGCCAGCCGTTCTGGCACCGGGGAGCTGTTTTTT CASRSGTGELFF
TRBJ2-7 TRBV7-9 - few TGTGCCAGCACCTCGGGGTTGGGGAAGACCCCCTACGAGCAGTACTTC CASTSGLGKTPYEQYF
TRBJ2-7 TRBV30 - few TGTGCCACCGGCACAGGGACCCTATCCTACGAGCAGTACTTC CATGTGTLSYEQYF
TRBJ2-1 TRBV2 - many TGTGCCAGCAGACAGGTTAGCTCCTACAATGAGCAGTTCTTC CASRQVSSYNEQFF
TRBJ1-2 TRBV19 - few TGTGCCAGTACCCGAGGAGGCGAGGGCTATGGCTACACCTTC CASTRGGEGYGYTF
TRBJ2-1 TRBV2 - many TGTGCCAGCAGTGTATCCCGTGAGCAGTTCTTC CASSVSREQFF
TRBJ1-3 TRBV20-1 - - TGCAGTGCTAGGACAGAGGGAAACACCATATATTTT CSARTEGNTIYF
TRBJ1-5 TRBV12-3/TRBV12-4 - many TGTGCCAGCAGTTTAGGAGGGATAGGGGTTTATCAGCCCCAGCATTTT CASSLGGIGVYQPQHF
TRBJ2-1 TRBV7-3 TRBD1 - TGTGCCAGCAGCCCGACAGGGTACACTGAGCAGTTCTTC CASSPTGYTEQFF
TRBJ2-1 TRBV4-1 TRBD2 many TGCGCCAGCAGCCAGGACGGGAGGTCTTCAGGGCAGTTCTTC CASSQDGRSSGQFF
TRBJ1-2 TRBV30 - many TGTGCCTGGAGTGTTCAGGGATCGGCTGGCTACACCTTC CAWSVQGSAGYTF
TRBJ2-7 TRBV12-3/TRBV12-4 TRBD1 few TGTGCCAGCAGTTCCGGTAGACAGGGGTTCTACGAGCAGTACTTC CASSSGRQGFYEQYF
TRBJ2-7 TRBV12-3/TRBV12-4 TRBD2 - TGTGCCAACAGTTTAGCGGGACTAGCGGGAAGATACGAGCAGTACTTC CANSLAGLAGRYEQYF
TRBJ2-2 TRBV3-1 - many TGTGCCAGCAGGGCGAACGTTGGCGGAGGCGGCGGGGAGCTGTTTTTT CASRANVGGGGGELFF
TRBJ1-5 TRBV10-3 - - TGTGCCACAGGGTTTGGGGACCCTTACAATCAGCCCCAGCATTTT CATGFGDPYNQPQHF
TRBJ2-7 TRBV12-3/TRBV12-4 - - TGTGCCAGCGCGAACCCCCCACCGGACAATGAGCAGTACTTC CASANPPPDNEQYF
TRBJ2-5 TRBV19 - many TGTGCCAGTAGTATAGATGTAATGGCTGGCGGGACCCAGTACTTC CASSIDVMAGGTQYF
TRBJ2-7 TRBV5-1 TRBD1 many TGCGCCAGCAGCTTGGCCGTGACAGGGCGACCCTACGAGCAGTACTTC CASSLAVTGRPYEQYF
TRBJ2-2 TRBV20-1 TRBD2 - TGCAGTGCTAGAGACCTAGCGGGAACGAACACCGGGGAGCTGTTTTTT CSARDLAGTNTGELFF
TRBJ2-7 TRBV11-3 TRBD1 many TGTGCCAGCAGCTATACCGGGACAGGGGGCTACGAGCAGTACTTC CASSYTGTGGYEQYF
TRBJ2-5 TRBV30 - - TGTGCCTGGAGCCGGCCCGTCAGGGAGACCCAGTACTTC CAWSRPVRETQYF
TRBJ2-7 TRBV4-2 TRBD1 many TGTGCCAGCAGCCAAGATAGACAGGGGTACGAGCAGTACTTC CASSQDRQGYEQYF
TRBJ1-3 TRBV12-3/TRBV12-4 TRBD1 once TGTGCCAGCAGTGACGCGGACAGGCGCTCTGGAAACACCATATATTTT CASSDADRRSGNTIYF
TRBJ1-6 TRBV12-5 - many TGTGCTAGTGACCACGGGGAGGGTGGGTCACCCCTCCACTTT CASDHGEGGSPLHF